This T cell receptor (beta chain) comes out of a study of CD8 T cells in ankylosing spondylitis. Broader study findings: Reportedly, disease-linked clones are significantly enriched in ankylosing spondylitis patients' matched synovial fluid. A TCR beta motif of under ten highly homologous variants appeared characteristic of ankylosing spondylitis blood.

TCRdb called the 5' RACE reads again in MiXCR, with one record for every CDR3 protein. The sample gives a few hundred thousand distinct CDR3 sequences, roughly 13% of which show up once; under 7.5% is in the top ten. Regarding this clonotype: What it binds is not known.

CDR1 and CDR2 from the germline V gene are SQVTM and ANQGSEA. The germline V and J ends were trimmed by 2 bases and 5 bases, with 12 bases remaining between them. The CDR3 covers 13 residues. This chain joins TRBV29-1 and TRBJ1-2; D is possibly TRBD1 (5 bases). The origin of this receptor is a male donor with ankylosing spondylitis. The sequencing input was blood, either unsorted or a sorted T cell fraction (not recorded which). DNA for the CDR3: TGCAGCGTTGAAAGCGCCAGGGTGTATGGCTACACCTTC. It yields the protein CSVESARVYGYTF.